Reported below is one T cell receptor (beta chain). Its antigen remains unknown. V lost 5 bases, J lost 0 bases, and 6 bases stayed unmatched. Germline assignment: CDR1 MNHEY and CDR2 SMNVEV (reference sequence). The CDR3 has 16 amino acids. This sample was included in a study of T cell repertoires in cytomegalovirus infection. Study in general: CMV epitopes, recently identified HLA-C-restricted and well-studied HLA-B-restricted, were used. Through public TCR beta signatures, both CMV infection and matching HLA type were indicated. Study results and limitations: People with CMV and the relevant HLA were identified by cumulative public TCR beta family frequency. Ex vivo responses were dominated by HLA-C-restricted CMV-specific TCR beta clonotypes.

MiXCR, run by TCRdb on the reads, gives a single entry per CDR3 protein. The profile shows 140,000 to 150,000 distinct CDR3 sequences, about 31% of them singletons. This TCR was recovered from a human donor in good health (CMV status not recorded). Some clones in this sample may be carry-over from other donors' samples. The gene calls are TRBV27 and TRBJ2-1, with 8 bases matching TRBD2. The source was CD8+ T cells from cultured PBMCs, collected from culture after CMV antigen stimulation. The CDR3 reads CASSPTGGSSYNEQFF. The CDR3 region has the DNA TGTGCCAGCAGTCCGACGGGGGGGAGCTCCTACAATGAGCAGTTCTTC.